The present T cell receptor (beta chain) was sequenced within a study of graft-versus-host responses after intestinal transplantation (dated by TCRdb to 2020 to 2022). Notes on the research overall: The transplants that recipients received were multivisceral, liver-intestinal, or isolated intestinal. Every recipient was given anti-thymocyte globulin induction, then maintenance tacrolimus and steroids for roughly 3 years. After intestinal transplantation, graft-versus-host and host-versus-graft alloreactive T cell clones were followed in the graft, circulation and bone marrow using bulk TCR-beta CDR3 sequencing. To identify alloreactive clones, pre-transplant mixed lymphocyte reaction products were sequenced and then compared with unstimulated pre-transplant donor and recipient T cells. The cohort enrolled 20 to 30 intestinal transplant recipients, one of whom was a retransplant, and a few patients without pretransplant specimens were excluded. A peak of at least 4% donor T cells among recipient peripheral blood mononuclear cells was the definition used for donor T cell macrochimerism. Instead of going to the commercial service, samples from a few later patients were sequenced in-house on an Illumina MiSeq and processed with MiXCR. What the work shows at the level of the full study, not this receptor alone: Conclusions were limited by the relatively low number and heterogeneity of intestinal transplant patients. GvH clones were found in recipient bone marrow, and some of the GvH clones appeared earlier in ileal mucosa or blood, which is consistent with an intestinal mucosal origin. Peak levels of circulating GvH clones were associated with declines in HvG clones early after transplant. In patients with donor T cell macrochimerism, the allografts had high GvH to HvG T cell clonal ratios.

Library prep was done by the immunoSEQ multiplex PCR assay. For most patients, genomic DNA was isolated with the Qiagen DNeasy Blood and Tissue Kit and sent frozen to Adaptive Biotechnologies for TCR sequencing. For most patients, genomic DNA was subjected to high-throughput TCR-beta CDR3 sequencing by Adaptive Biotechnologies. Per the original workflow: Adaptive's ImmunoSEQ software supplied the TCR sequencing data for more than 15 patients, while MiXCR and VDJtools were used to process a few other patients. CD4 versus CD8 sorting errors were corrected by removing sequences found in both subsets at a frequency ratio below 5:1. CDR3 nucleotide sequences shared between donor and recipient were removed because the origin of such sequences could not be assigned. Alloreactive clones required at least 2-fold expansion over unstimulated cells and minimum CFSE-low frequency of 0.002% (template counts) or 0.001% (read counts). Clones detected in sequenced pre-transplant spleen, lymph node, or MLR CFSE-low populations of the donor or recipient were defined as mappable. Cumulative frequency of alloreactive clones was calculated as a percentage of all sequences weighted by copy number. TCRdb limited this immuneACCESS table to in-frame rearrangements with V and J called. A share of clones is missing; checked studies link under half to unresolved V genes, and the rest is unexplained. That table furnishes V, J and clone size, whereas the DNA furnished D and trimming. This sample lists approximately 130,000 clones; around 90% were detected once. Over 0.15% of the sample is held by the ten biggest clonotypes.

CDR1 and CDR2, per the germline V gene, are ENHRY and SYGVKD. Measured from the cysteine to the phenylalanine, the CDR3 is 13 residues long. Only CDR3 DNA is held: 39 bases, read in frame from base 1. For this chain, trimming is 9 bases at the V end and 8 bases at the J end, and the number of junction bases without a gene match is 9. Points on this clone: This receptor's antigen is unknown. Base qualities were left out, and no much larger clone turns up one base away.

In the paper's terms, the time point label means: cells obtained before transplantation from donor or recipient. CD3+CD4+ and CD3+CD8+ populations were FACS-sorted from unstimulated pre-transplant donor and recipient cells taken from spleen or lymph nodes. This clonotype was obtained from a human donor who received an intestinal transplant. This chain joins TRBV10-3 to TRBJ1-5; 8 of the junction bases match TRBD1. The specimen comprised unstimulated CD4+ T cells sorted from spleen or lymph node cells, sampled before intestinal transplant. The CDR3 has the sequence CAIGTGGVEPQHF. The DNA reads TGTGCCATAGGAACAGGGGGAGTGGAGCCCCAGCATTTT.